The next 8 T cell receptor beta chains were all read from a single sample in a study of cytomegalovirus exposure and HLA in healthy donors. Both 60 Vbeta primers and 13 Jbeta primers went into the PCR. Using immunoSEQ multiplex PCR, the repertoire was profiled, and TCRdb retains in-frame clones only, with some absent. The sample yields roughly 240,000 clones, around four fifths seen once. The sample taken for sequencing was PBMCs. The receptor source for this set is a boy aged 5-17 years in good health and CMV-seronegative.

This chain links TRBV5-1 with TRBJ1-1; D might be TRBD1 (6 bases). Germline values: CDR1 SGHRS, CDR2 YFSETQ. The V end lost 4 bases, the J end lost 4 bases, and 17 bases lay between the germline ends. CDR3 length: 15 residues. This chain's CDR3 is CASSERQVKGTEAFF. The CDR3 nucleotides read TGCGCCAGCAGCGAAAGACAGGTGAAAGGCACTGAAGCTTTCTTT. The whole variable domain, filled in from reference TRBV5-1 and TRBJ1-1, reads KAGVTQTPRYLIKTRGQQVTLSCSPISGHRSVSWYQQTPGQGLQFLFEYFSETQRNKGNFPGRFSGRQFSNSRSEMNVSTLELGDSALYLCASSERQVKGTEAFFGQGTRLTVV.

This clone was found once. The V gene is TRBV19, the J gene TRBJ1-1; TRBD1 aligns across 10 bases. The CDR3 extends over 14 amino acids. Germline values: CDR1 LNHDA, CDR2 SQIVND (reference sequence). The trim removed 9 bases at V and 0 bases at J, leaving 4 bases unmatched. CDR3 loop: CASQDRGMNTEAFF. CDR3 nucleotide sequence: TGTGCCAGCCAGGACAGGGGGATGAACACTGAAGCTTTCTTT.

The rearrangement joins TRBV6-5 to TRBJ2-3; D gene ambiguous. Trimming removed 6 bases from V and 5 bases from J, with 15 bases in between. The CDR3 sequence is 14 residues long. CDR1 and CDR2 (germline): MNHEY, SVGAGI. CDR3 region: CASRRLATLDTQYF. CDR3 nucleotide sequence: TGTGCCAGCAGACGACTGGCCACATTAGATACGCAGTATTTT.

The V and J genes are TRBV6-1 and TRBJ1-3, with 7 bases identical to TRBD1. J lost 3 bases, V lost 4 bases, and 6 bases had no gene match. This CDR3 comprises 15 residues. Germline CDR1 reads MNHNS; CDR2 reads SASEGT. The CDR3 DNA reads TGTGCCAGCAGTGCGGGACAGAACTTTGGAAACACCATATATTTT. It codes for CASSAGQNFGNTIYF.

The chain recombines TRBV7-6 with TRBJ2-2; 8 bases align to TRBD1. This CDR3 contains 17 residues. V lost 1 base to trimming and J lost 7 bases; unmatched junction nucleotides: 11. In germline, CDR1 is SGHVS, CDR2 FNYEAQ. CDR3 DNA sequence: TGTGCCAGCAGCTTAGGAGGGCAGGGGGCGCGAGTCGGGGAGCTGTTTTTT. Residues: CASSLGGQGARVGELFF.

The CDR3 is CASSPRGVDYGYTF. The CDR3 DNA reads as TGTGCCAGCAGCCCCCGCGGGGTCGACTATGGCTACACCTTC. This rearrangement joins TRBV7-2 to TRBJ1-2; D gene ambiguous. The CDR3 runs to 14 residues. Germline CDR1 SGHTA, CDR2 FQGNSA. Trimming cost V 5 bases and J 3 bases, with 13 bases left between them. The whole variable domain, remainder taken from reference TRBV7-2 and TRBJ1-2, is GAGVSQSPSNKVTEKGKDVELRCDPISGHTALYWYRQSLGQGLEFLIYFQGNSAPDKSGLPSDRFSAERTGGSVSTLTIQRTQQEDSAVYLCASSPRGVDYGYTFGSGTRLTVV.

The genes are TRBV29-1 and TRBJ1-1; 7 bases align to TRBD1. The CDR3 is 13 amino acids. Unmatched junction bases numbered 6, after V lost 4 bases and J lost 4 bases. In germline, CDR1 is SQVTM, CDR2 ANQGSEA. In DNA, the CDR3 is TGCAGCGTTGTGGCGGGACAGTTCACTGAAGCTTTCTTT. It codes for CSVVAGQFTEAFF. Variable domain in full (rest from reference TRBV29-1 and TRBJ1-1): SAVISQKPSRDICQRGTSLTIQCQVDSQVTMMFWYRQQPGQSLTLIATANQGSEATYESGFVIDKFPISRPNLTFSTLTVSNMSPEDSSIYLCSVVAGQFTEAFFGQGTRLTVV.

The chain couples TRBV5-1 to TRBJ2-7; 7 nucleotides match TRBD1. Per the germline V gene, CDR1 is SGHRS and CDR2 is YFSETQ. Trimming at V came to 0 bases and at J to 6 bases, leaving 6 bases not matched to a gene. The CDR3 is 14 residues long. This CDR3 is CASSLGQGVGEQYF. Here the CDR3 DNA reads TGCGCCAGCAGCTTGGGACAGGGAGTCGGCGAGCAGTACTTC. Variable domain in full (rest from reference TRBV5-1 and TRBJ2-7): KAGVTQTPRYLIKTRGQQVTLSCSPISGHRSVSWYQQTPGQGLQFLFEYFSETQRNKGNFPGRFSGRQFSNSRSEMNVSTLELGDSALYLCASSLGQGVGEQYFGPGTRLTVT.